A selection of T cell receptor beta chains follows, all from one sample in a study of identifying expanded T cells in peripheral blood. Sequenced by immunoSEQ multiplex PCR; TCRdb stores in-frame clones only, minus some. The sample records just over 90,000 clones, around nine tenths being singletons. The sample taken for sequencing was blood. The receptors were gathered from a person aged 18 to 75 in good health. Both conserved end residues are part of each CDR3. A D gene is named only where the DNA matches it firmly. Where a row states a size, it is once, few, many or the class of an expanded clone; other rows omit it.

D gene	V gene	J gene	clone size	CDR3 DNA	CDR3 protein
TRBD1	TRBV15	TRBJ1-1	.	TGTGCCACCAGCAGGGACAGGGGTGCAGCTGAAGCTTTCTTT	CATSRDRGAAEAFF
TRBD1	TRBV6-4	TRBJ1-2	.	TGTGCCAGCATCGGACAGGTCTGGAGTCTGGACTACACCTTC	CASIGQVWSLDYTF
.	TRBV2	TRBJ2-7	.	TGTGCCAGCAGTGAAGCAGGGGAAGTCGGCGAGCAGTACTTC	CASSEAGEVGEQYF
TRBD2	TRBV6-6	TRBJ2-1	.	TGTGCCAGCAAGCGGGGATACAATGAGCAGTTCTTC	CASKRGYNEQFF
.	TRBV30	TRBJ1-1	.	TGTGCCTGGAGTGTCGTAGGGGACACTGAAGCTTTCTTT	CAWSVVGDTEAFF
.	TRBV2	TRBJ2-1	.	TGTGCCAGCAGTGAAGGATGGAATGAGCAGTTCTTC	CASSEGWNEQFF
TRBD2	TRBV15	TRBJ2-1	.	TGTGCCACCAGCAGAGATATAGCGGGAATGGGATCCTACAATGAGCAGTTCTTC	CATSRDIAGMGSYNEQFF
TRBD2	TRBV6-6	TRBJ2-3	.	TGTGCCAGCAGTTACGCTAGCGGGGGCACAGATACGCAGTATTTT	CASSYASGGTDTQYF
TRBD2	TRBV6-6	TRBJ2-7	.	TGTGCCAGCAGTTACTCGGGGGGGTACGGGAACGAGCAGTACTTC	CASSYSGGYGNEQYF
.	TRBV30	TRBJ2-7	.	TGTGCCTGGGATCGGCAGTACTTC	CAWDRQYF
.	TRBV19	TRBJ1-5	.	TGTGCCAGTAGTGAACAGAATCAGCCCCAGCATTTT	CASSEQNQPQHF
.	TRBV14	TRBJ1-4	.	TGTGCCAGCAGCCAAGAGGTTTTCGGCAGGGCCTATGAAAAACTGTTTTTT	CASSQEVFGRAYEKLFF
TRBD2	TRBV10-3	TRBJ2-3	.	TGTGCCATCAGTGACGTTGCGGGAGGCTCAGATACGCAGTATTTT	CAISDVAGGSDTQYF
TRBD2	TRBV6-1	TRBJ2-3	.	TGTGCCAGCAGTGAAGAGGCGGGGGGACCAGATACGCAGTATTTT	CASSEEAGGPDTQYF
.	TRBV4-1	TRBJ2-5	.	TGCGCCAGCAGCCCTGAAGGTCCCGATAACGAACAAGAGACCCAGTACTTC	CASSPEGPDNEQETQYF
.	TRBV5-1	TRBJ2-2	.	TGCGCCAGCAAGAGCCGGGACGGCCCCAGAGGCCGGGAGCTGTTTTTT	CASKSRDGPRGRELFF
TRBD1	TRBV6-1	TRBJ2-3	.	TGTGCCAGCAGTTTAGACAGGGCAGATACGCAGTATTTT	CASSLDRADTQYF
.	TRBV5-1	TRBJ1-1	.	TGCGCCAGCAGCTTGGGAGGGTTGCCTGAAGCTTTCTTT	CASSLGGLPEAFF
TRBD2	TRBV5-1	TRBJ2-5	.	TGCGCCAGCAGCTGGACTAGCGGGGGGGTACAAGAGACCCAGTACTTC	CASSWTSGGVQETQYF
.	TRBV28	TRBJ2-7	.	TGTGCCAGCAGCTTGGGGCCGGGGACCCATCCCTACGAGCAGTACTTC	CASSLGPGTHPYEQYF
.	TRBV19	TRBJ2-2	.	TGTGCCAGTAGTCCCGTTGAAGTCATCAACACCGGGGAGCTGTTTTTT	CASSPVEVINTGELFF
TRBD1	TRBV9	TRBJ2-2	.	TGTGCCAGCAGCGAACGACAGGGTACGACCGGGGAGCTGTTTTTT	CASSERQGTTGELFF
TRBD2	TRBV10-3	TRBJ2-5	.	TGTGCCATCAGTGATCCCGGGACTAGCGGGGAGACCCAGTACTTC	CAISDPGTSGETQYF
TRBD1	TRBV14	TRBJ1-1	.	TGTGCCAGCAGACAACAGGGGGGAGCTGAAGCTTTCTTT	CASRQQGGAEAFF
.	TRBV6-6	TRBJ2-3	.	TGTGCCAGCAGTTACACTGGCGGGGACACAGATACGCAGTATTTT	CASSYTGGDTDTQYF
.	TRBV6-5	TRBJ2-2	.	TGTGCCTGCCTCGGCGGGAACACCGGGGAGCTGTTTTTT	CACLGGNTGELFF
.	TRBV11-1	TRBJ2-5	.	TGTGCCAGCAGCTTGAGGGACCGGGGGCTCCAAGAGACCCAGTACTTC	CASSLRDRGLQETQYF
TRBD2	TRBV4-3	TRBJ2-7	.	TGCGCCAGCAGCCAGGGACTAGCGGACTCCTACGAGCAGTACTTC	CASSQGLADSYEQYF
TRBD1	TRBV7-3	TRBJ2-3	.	TGTGCCAGCAGCTTAACAGGGACAGGGTGGACAGATACGCAGTATTTT	CASSLTGTGWTDTQYF
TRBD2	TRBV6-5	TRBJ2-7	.	TGTGCCAGCAATCCCGGGACTAGCGGCTACGAGCAGTACTTC	CASNPGTSGYEQYF
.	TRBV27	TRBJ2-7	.	TGTGCCAGCAGTTCCAACAGGGGGGGGGCCTACGAGCAGTACTTC	CASSSNRGGAYEQYF
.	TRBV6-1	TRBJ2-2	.	TGTGCCAGCAGTGGGACACTACGGGGCACCGGGGAGCTGTTTTTT	CASSGTLRGTGELFF
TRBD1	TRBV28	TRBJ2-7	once	TGTGCCAGCAGTATGACAGGGGAATCCTACGAGCAGTACTTC	CASSMTGESYEQYF
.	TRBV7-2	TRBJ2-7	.	TGTGCCAGCAGCTCCCCGGGACCGCATGCCGAGCAGTACTTC	CASSSPGPHAEQYF
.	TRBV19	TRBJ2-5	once	TGTGCCAGTAGTATAGAAGGGGGGGCTGAGACCCAGTACTTC	CASSIEGGAETQYF
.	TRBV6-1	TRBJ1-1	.	TGTGCCAGCAGTGACAGGGTGGGTTCGGCTGAAGCTTTCTTT	CASSDRVGSAEAFF
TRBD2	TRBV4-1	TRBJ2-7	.	TGCGCCAGCAGCGAAGCTAGCGGGGAGGATTACGAGCAGTACTTC	CASSEASGEDYEQYF
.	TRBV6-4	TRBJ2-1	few	TGTGCCAGCAGTGGGTCCCCACAGGGAAATGAGCAGTTCTTC	CASSGSPQGNEQFF
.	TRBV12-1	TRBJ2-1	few	TGTGCCAGCAGCTTTGTGGTAGGGTACAATGAGCAGTTCTTC	CASSFVVGYNEQFF
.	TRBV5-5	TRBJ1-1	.	TGTGCCAGCAGCGATGTCGAGAGTCGGACTGAAGCTTTCTTT	CASSDVESRTEAFF
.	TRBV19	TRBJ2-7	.	TGTGCCAGTAGTATTGACTCCTACGAGCAGTACTTC	CASSIDSYEQYF
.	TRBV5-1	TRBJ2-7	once	TGCGCCAGCAGCTTGGCCGGGTCGAACATGGTAGGCCACGAGCAGTACTTC	CASSLAGSNMVGHEQYF
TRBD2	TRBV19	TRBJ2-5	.	TGTGCCAGTAGTATTCAGGGCGGGAGATTAGAGACCCAGTACTTC	CASSIQGGRLETQYF
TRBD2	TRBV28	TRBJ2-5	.	TGTGCCAGCAGTTTAGGTTTTGGGAGGGGCCCCTCGGGGGGTCCAGAGACCCAGTACTTC	CASSLGFGRGPSGGPETQYF
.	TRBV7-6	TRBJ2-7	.	TGTGCCAGCAGCAGCAACAGGGACTCCTACGAGCAGTACTTC	CASSSNRDSYEQYF
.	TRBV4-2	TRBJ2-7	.	TGTGCCAGCAGCCAAGATCTCCGGACGGACGAGCAGTACTTC	CASSQDLRTDEQYF
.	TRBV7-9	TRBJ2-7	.	TGTGCCAGCAGCTTAGGGAGTGGCTACGAGCAGTACTTC	CASSLGSGYEQYF
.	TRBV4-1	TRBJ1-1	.	TGCGCCAGCACGGGGGTGAACACTGAAGCTTTCTTT	CASTGVNTEAFF
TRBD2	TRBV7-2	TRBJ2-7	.	TGTGCCAGCAGCTTAGCTCCCGGGACTAACTACGAGCAGTACTTC	CASSLAPGTNYEQYF